This T cell receptor beta chain was identified during a study of CD8+CD57+ T cells in acquired aplastic anemia (dated by TCRdb to the late 2010s). Background for the entire study: DNA extracted from sorted CD4+ and CD8+ cells had a mean of roughly 3.4 ug, with a range of roughly 0.19 to 27.4 ug. For healthy donor samples, the average read count was about 10.8 million for CD4+ cells and 11 million to 14 million for CD8+ cells.

V is clipped by 6 bases and J by 3 bases, and the sequence between their germline boundaries is 15 bases long. The germline V gene encodes CDR1 SNHLY and CDR2 FYNNEI. The CDR3, from cysteine to phenylalanine, totals 14 residues. This entry keeps only the CDR3 DNA: 42 bases, framed from base 1. On this clonotype: Its antigen target is currently unknown. Base qualities are not recorded, but no much larger clone differs from it by a single base.

Genomic DNA was used as template for profiling of TCR beta VDJ combinations and CDR3 sequences. An Illumina HiSeq 2000 was the platform used for TCR repertoire sequencing. The authors processed their data as follows. Repertoires were assessed using TRBV/TRBJ rearrangement plots, CDR3 size and DJ length profiles, and Simpson's diversity index. The most abundant DNA sequence in the deep sequencing data was defined as the immunodominant clone. CDR3 amino acid sequences were checked for sharing across subjects and were also compared against the VDJdb database and published repertoires. TCRdb's own reprocessing of the public reads used fastp at Q25 and MiXCR and kept productive beta chains. Here each entry gathers all rows of one CDR3 protein and keeps the most common genes and DNA. TCRdb's processing, not the study's, gives the V and J calls here. The sample table holds about 110,000 distinct CDR3 sequences, of which 40% to 65% were seen once. The biggest ten clones account for 25% to 35% of the sample.

Overall study outcomes, separate from this receptor: Twenty-nine CD8+ CDR3 sequences were found to be shared between patients and controls, but these sequences appeared to be highly expressed in patients and within the immunodominant clones of the patients. Patients and healthy controls showed no significant difference in CD8+ Simpson's diversity (P=0.060).

TCR repertoires of sorted CD4+ and CD8+ blood T cells from severe aplastic anemia patients and healthy subjects were deep-sequenced in the study. Ficoll-Paque density gradient centrifugation was used to isolate peripheral blood mononuclear cells. Before DNA was extracted, CD4+ and CD8+ T cells were sorted using either FACS or magnetic beads. The TCR comes from a human donor in good health, serving as a control. The sample taken for sequencing was sorted CD4+, CD8+, or CD8+CD57+ T cells (not recorded which) from PBMCs. The rearrangement joined TRBV2 to TRBJ2-7, with the D call tentatively TRBD1 or TRBD2, each fitting 5 bases. The CDR3 region: CASRGVDTVYEQYF. In nucleotide form, the sequence is TGTGCCAGCAGGGGGGTGGACACCGTCTACGAGCAGTACTTC.